One and the same sample provided the 18 T cell receptor beta chains below, sequenced in a study of T cells in Graves' hyperthyroidism and ophthalmopathy. Amplification of TCR beta CDR3 regions used RNA as the template. With the HTBI primer set, the TCR CDR3 went through a first round of RT-PCR. MiXCR, applied by TCRdb to the multiplex PCR reads, yields one record per CDR3 protein. The sample contains about 510,000 distinct CDR3 sequences, approximately 15% of which appear only once. The sequenced sample consisted of blood. These receptors all come from a woman in her forties with Graves' hyperthyroidism.

This clonotype was picked up many times. The CDR3 nucleotides are TGTGCCAGCTCATCCGGACAAACAGTTGGGGCAGATACGCAGTATTTT. This gives the protein CASSSGQTVGADTQYF. The chain recombines TRBV18 with TRBJ2-3; a weak D match, TRBD1 (5 bases). The CDR3 has 16 residues. Germline lookup yields CDR1 KGHSH and CDR2 LQKENI. The V gene lost 5 bases and the J gene lost 4 bases, with 19 bases spanning the gap.

This clonotype has a count of ten or more. The chain is built from TRBV3-1 and TRBJ2-2, with a tentative D call TRBD2 (6 bases). V lost 1 base and J 7 bases, leaving 13 bases between the germline ends. CDR1 is LGHDT and CDR2 is YNNKEL in the germline V gene (reference sequence). The CDR3 sequence is 15 residues long. The CDR3 DNA follows: TGTGCCAGCAGCCAAGTACTAGCTGGGGACGGGGAGCTGTTTTTT. Amino acid sequence: CASSQVLAGDGELFF.

This clonotype was found many times. V usage is TRBV28 and J usage is TRBJ2-1; TRBD2 agrees at 9 bases. In germline, CDR1 is MDHEN, CDR2 SYDVKM. This CDR3 has 16 amino acids. V shed 5 bases and J 4 bases; nucleotides not matched to a gene: 9. For the CDR3, the DNA is TGTGCCAGCAGTCCCACAGCGGGAGGTCAATACAATGAGCAGTTCTTC. Translated, it gives CASSPTAGGQYNEQFF.

The V gene is TRBV6-1, the J gene TRBJ2-1; 9 bases match TRBD1. From germline, CDR1 is MNHNS and CDR2 SASEGT. V was clipped by 6 bases and J by 11 bases; unmatched bases: 5. This CDR3 has 12 residues. CDR3 nucleotides: TGTGCCAGCAGCCCACAGGGGGCGAAGCAGTTCTTC. Protein sequence: CASSPQGAKQFF.

This clonotype showed up many times. The V gene is TRBV18, the J gene TRBJ1-5; TRBD1 agrees at 11 bases. The junction had 1 base not matched to a gene; V was cut back by 6 bases and J by 3 bases. The CDR3 runs 14 residues. From germline, CDR1 is KGHSH and CDR2 LQKENI. CDR3 coding DNA: TGTGCCAGCTCGGGACAGGGGGACAATCAGCCCCAGCATTTT. This sequence encodes CASSGQGDNQPQHF.

The J gene is TRBJ1-3, the V gene TRBV15, with D maybe TRBD1 (6 bases). Between the trimmed V and J ends, which lost 3 bases and 6 bases, there was a span of 24 bases. This CDR3 comprises 18 residues. CDR1 is LNHNV and CDR2 is YYDKDF in the germline V gene (reference sequence). CDR3 nucleotides: TGTGCCACCAGCAGCCGAGGGTCCCAGGGGCGAACGTCAAACACCATATATTTT. This translates into CATSSRGSQGRTSNTIYF.

This clonotype turned up a few times. The junction departs from germline at one end; a sequencing error may be responsible. The chain employs TRBV7-2 and TRBJ2-7; TRBD2 matches 9 bases. The CDR3 is 14 residues long. Germline V gene sequence: CDR1 SGHTA, CDR2 FQGNSA. In DNA, the CDR3 is TGTGCCAGCACCTTAGCGGGAGTGAGCTTAGAGCAGTACTTC. Translated: CASTLAGVSLEQYF.

This clonotype showed up just a few times. The rearrangement uses TRBV5-1 and TRBJ2-5; 8 nucleotides align to TRBD2. The germline CDR1 and CDR2 sequences are SGHRS and YFSETQ. With V trimmed by 4 bases and J by 3 bases, 11 bases remained unmatched. The CDR3 runs to 16 residues. CDR3 amino acids: CASSPRAGRGEETQYF. CDR3 nucleotides: TGCGCCAGCAGCCCGAGAGCGGGGCGGGGGGAAGAGACCCAGTACTTC.

This clonotype was detected a few times. V is TRBV6-9 and J is TRBJ2-2; maybe TRBD2 (6 bases). The germline V gene encodes CDR1 MNHGY and CDR2 SVAAGI. V was trimmed by 3 bases and J by 10 bases, leaving 12 bases between them. The CDR3 totals 13 residues. The CDR3 loop is CASSYYGREELFF. In DNA, the CDR3 is TGTGCCAGCAGTTACTACGGGAGAGAGGAGCTGTTTTTT.

In its sample, this clonotype was seen many times. V gene TRBV20-1 combines with J gene TRBJ2-3, with D uncertain. The germline V gene has CDR1 DFQATT and CDR2 SNEGSKA (reference sequence). Trimming pared 3 bases from V and 11 bases from J, leaving 9 bases between. This CDR3 contains 10 residues. The CDR3 here is CSASRSLQYF. CDR3 in DNA: TGCAGTGCTAGCCGGAGCCTGCAGTATTTT.

The chain has TRBV3-1 and TRBJ1-5; 10 positions agree with TRBD1. The germline V gene encodes CDR1 LGHDT and CDR2 YNNKEL (reference sequence). The CDR3 is 17 residues long. V gave up 4 bases and J gave up 0 bases; unmatched junction bases: 6. As DNA, the CDR3 is TGTGCCAGCAGCCCGACAGGGGGCGGCTATAGCAATCAGCCCCAGCATTTT. Translation: CASSPTGGGYSNQPQHF.

This clonotype was recorded only once. The chain joins TRBV19 to TRBJ2-1; TRBD1 aligns across 9 bases. The CDR3 length is 15 residues. CDR1 is LNHDA and CDR2 is SQIVND in the germline V gene (reference sequence). V dropped 1 base and J dropped 5; count of bases not matched to a gene: 3. The CDR3 region is CASSIAGTGNNEQFF. CDR3 coding DNA: TGTGCCAGTAGTATAGCCGGGACAGGGAACAATGAGCAGTTCTTC.

This clonotype occurred many times. The V and J genes are TRBV18 and TRBJ2-3; D gene ambiguous. Looked up from germline, CDR1 is KGHSH and CDR2 is LQKENI. Trimming pared 6 bases from V and 0 bases from J, leaving 13 bases between. This CDR3 is built from 15 residues. The CDR3 sequence: CASSPPDLSTDTQYF. The DNA for the CDR3 is TGTGCCAGCTCCCCTCCGGATCTGAGCACAGATACGCAGTATTTT.

The chain uses TRBV9 and TRBJ1-2, with D maybe TRBD1 (6 bases). This CDR3 contains 14 residues. V was shortened by 4 bases and J by 4 bases, with 14 bases between the two germline ends. Per the germline V gene, CDR1 is SGDLS and CDR2 is YYNGEE. CDR3 residues: CASSPPGTPYGYTF. CDR3 bases: TGTGCCAGCAGCCCACCCGGGACACCCTATGGCTACACCTTC. The entire variable domain, with the rest obtained from reference TRBV9 and TRBJ1-2, is as follows: DSGVTQTPKHLITATGQRVTLRCSPRSGDLSVYWYQQSLDQGLQFLIQYYNGEERAKGNILERFSAQQFPDLHSELNLSSLELGDSALYFCASSPPGTPYGYTFGSGTRLTVV.

This clonotype was picked up many times. The V and J genes are TRBV6-1 and TRBJ2-1; no clear D gene. V was clipped by 4 bases and J by 4 bases, with 5 bases between them. Germline V gives CDR1 MNHNS, CDR2 SASEGT. The CDR3 contains 12 residues. The CDR3 bases are TGTGCCAGCAGTGCCAGTTACAATGAGCAGTTCTTC. It codes for CASSASYNEQFF.

In this sample, this clonotype turned up a few times. The chain combines TRBV15 with TRBJ2-7; tentatively, D is TRBD1 (6 bases). Looked up from germline, CDR1 is LNHNV and CDR2 is YYDKDF (reference sequence). The CDR3 consists of 14 residues. The germline V and J ends were trimmed by 3 bases and 2 bases, with 11 bases remaining between them. This CDR3 is CATSRTTGAYEQYF. DNA for the CDR3: TGTGCCACCAGCAGGACGACAGGAGCCTACGAGCAGTACTTC.

Many counts were recorded for this clonotype. The chain couples TRBV20-1 to TRBJ2-7, with 8 bases that match TRBD2. CDR3 length equals 14 residues. Germline V CDR1 and CDR2: DFQATT, SNEGSKA (reference sequence). The V and J ends lost 3 bases and 6 bases, in that order; junction bases with no gene match: 10. The CDR3 loop is CSASTGTSDGEQYF. The CDR3 DNA sequence: TGCAGTGCTAGTACCGGGACTAGTGATGGCGAGCAGTACTTC.

This clonotype was detected many times. The rearrangement joins TRBV5-1 to TRBJ2-1; 14 nucleotides align to TRBD2. CDR3 length: 15 residues. V was pared by 4 bases and J by 8 bases, with 5 bases of the junction left unmatched. Germline lookup yields CDR1 SGHRS and CDR2 YFSETQ. This CDR3 is CASSQTSGRADEQFF. Here the CDR3 DNA reads TGCGCCAGCAGCCAGACTAGCGGGAGGGCTGATGAGCAGTTCTTC.